The source of this TCR beta chain is a study of shared clonotypes between healthy human individuals (dated by TCRdb to the early 2020s). Describing the broader study: The cohort included three men and a couple of women between 18 and 49 years of age. For each donor, three plates each were used for CD4 naive and CD4 memory, two plates were used for CD8 naive, and one plate was used for CD8 memory. Blood TCR repertoires of roughly 5 healthy adults were deeply sequenced to estimate repertoire size and the extent of clonotype sharing between individuals. To increase sequencing depth and limit assay-specific biases, TCR repertoire library preparation and sequencing were carried out by different laboratories using diverse techniques. Per donor, leukapheresis produced somewhere between about 0.94 and 9 billion PBMCs.

The donors were healthy, HIV-negative adults with no recently reported acute infections or vaccinations. Every donor was a Caucasian adult living in Nashville, Tennessee, USA. CD4+ T cells were enriched by magnetic negative selection; naive cells were then positively selected on CD45RA, and the negative fraction formed the memory subset. After blood collection by leukapheresis, PBMCs were isolated using Ficoll-Histopaque density gradient centrifugation and then cryopreserved in the vapor phase of liquid nitrogen. Analytical flow cytometry was used to check the purity and quantity of each magnetically sorted T cell population. Genomic DNA was isolated from every sorted fraction and measured by UV absorbance on a Nanodrop 2000c. Here is what the overall study found, with its caveats: Rarefaction of sorted-subset datasets indicated incomplete sequencing despite the large sequencing depth. Naive subsets generally had larger estimated clonotype richness than memory subsets. Pairwise subsampling led to the expectation that sequencing depth would affect the degree of clonotype sharing among donors. Compared with non-shared clonotypes, clonotypes shared by all four sorted-subset donors had higher generation probabilities. Around 5% of naive CD4, 3% to 4% of naive CD8, about 2.1% of memory CD4, and about 0.4% of memory CD8 clonotypes were shared across a handful of donors. The genetic and exposure-history diversity represented was limited by the small number of donors. Sampling was restricted to blood, and TCR repertoires in tissue are likely to differ from TCR repertoires in blood.

Remarks on this clone: Its cognate antigen has yet to be identified. No much larger clone exists at a distance of one base, and base qualities are not known.

TCR CDR3 regions were amplified from genomic DNA by multiplex PCR using the deep immunoSEQ assay. For each cell subset, the extracted genomic DNA was distributed evenly across all wells of several immunoSEQ 96-well plates, and each plate served as one replicate. Each replicate PCR for sorted subsets received roughly 0.2 ug genomic DNA, equal to about 30,000 T cell genomes. The purified libraries were quantified using a Qubit 3.0 fluorometer, sized with a Bioanalyzer 2100, and then quantified again using the KAPA Library Quantification kit. A separate single-read 150-cycle Illumina NextSeq 550 flow cell was used to sequence each immunoSEQ 96-well plate. Per the original workflow: Because only junctional sequences without quality scores were contained in the immunoSEQ output, filtering matching that applied to full-length reads could not be performed. Sequences were annotated with PyIR, a Python wrapper for IgBLAST v1.9, using IMGT germline references to assign V/J genes and CDR3. Any read was removed if the V/J assignment was weak (E-value above 1e-6), the CDR3 was missing, or the read contained stop codons, out-of-frame junctions, or ambiguous translated residues. A V3J clonotype was defined by an identical inferred V gene, J gene, and CDR3 amino acid sequence. Percentage overlap between repertoires was calculated by dividing the number of shared unique clonotypes by the size of the smaller repertoire. RTK rarefaction, the Chao1 estimator, and Recon v2.1 estimates of unobserved clonotypes were used to assess repertoire richness. For all TCRbeta clonotypes obtained by the gDNA method from several donors, generation probabilities were computed with OLGA. TCRdb carries this immuneACCESS record with in-frame sequences only. Its versions omit some clonotypes, under half of them owing to an unresolved V gene in the studies checked, with the rest unexplained. D and trimming were read from the DNA, whereas the V and J calls and clone size are those reported in that table. The sample table holds more than 2 million clones, of which 90% to 97% were seen once. The leading ten clones occupy approximately 0.13% of the sample.

The source of this sequence is a man aged 18-30 years in good health. The sequenced sample consisted of naive CD4+ T cells sorted from blood. What the cell subset or site label conveys for this sample: CD45RA+ positively selected.

The base sequence is TGTGCCAGCAGTGATCTCCGGGACAGGGGCAGGGATGAGCAGTTCTTC. Its protein reads: CASSDLRDRGRDEQFF. The chain links TRBV6-1 with TRBJ2-1, and 10 bases in between align with TRBD1. Taken from cysteine to phenylalanine, the CDR3 has 16 residues. Only the CDR3 DNA stays, 48 bases, in frame from base 1. The germline V gene gives CDR1 as MNHNS and CDR2 as SASEGT. Clipping removes 3 bases from V and 8 bases from J, with 10 as the unmatched junction base count.